These 3 T cell receptor beta chains were sequenced from one sample in a study of blood T cell repertoires in COVID-19. Some clones are missing from TCRdb's copy, which holds only in-frame ones; the method was immunoSEQ multiplex PCR. The table includes 300,000 to 500,000 clones, approximately 86% detected once. The sequencing input was PBMCs or T cells enriched from blood (not recorded which). The receptors originated from a woman aged 40 to 55 with acute COVID-19.

The chain links TRBV5-1 to TRBJ1-2; D is unclear. The CDR3 is 14 residues long. The V gene lost 0 bases and the J gene lost 3 bases, with 9 bases spanning the gap. CDR1 and CDR2 from the germline V gene are SGHRS and YFSETQ. The CDR3 DNA sequence: TGCGCCAGCAGCTTGGAGTCGGACTACTATGGCTACACCTTC. Residues: CASSLESDYYGYTF.

The V call is TRBV7-9, the J call TRBJ2-7; 8 nucleotides agree with TRBD2. Germline lookup yields CDR1 SEHNR and CDR2 FQNEAQ (reference sequence). V trimming: 5 bases; J trimming: 4 bases; junction bases outside the gene matches: 4. The CDR3 runs 13 residues. This CDR3 reads CASSRGGPYEQYF. The CDR3 coding sequence is TGTGCCAGCAGCCGGGGGGGCCCTTACGAGCAGTACTTC.

The chain couples TRBV14 to TRBJ2-4, with D perhaps matching TRBD2 (5 bases). The germline gives CDR1 SGHDN, CDR2 FVKESK. V was shortened by 1 base and J by 7 bases, with 8 bases between the two germline ends. The CDR3 covers 13 residues. The CDR3 protein is CASSQGVANIQYF. The DNA for the CDR3 is TGTGCCAGCAGCCAAGGCGTAGCGAACATTCAGTACTTC.